What follows are 16 T cell receptor beta chains derived from one specimen sequenced in a study of spatial heterogeneity in lung cancer. TCRdb reprocessed the 5' RACE reads with MiXCR, giving one entry per CDR3 protein. Of about 5,400 distinct CDR3 sequences in the sample, roughly a third were seen once. Regarding time point: sample taken at primary tumor resection. Whole RNA, isolated from tumor, nontumor lung or frozen PBMC, was sequenced without prior sorting. The specimen was PBMCs, collected at surgery. Every receptor here comes from a female donor with early-stage non-small cell lung cancer.

As to this clonotype: This beta chain appears as a stray read in a library generated for alpha chains; its size is not informative. This chain joins TRBV10-2 and TRBJ1-6; D may be TRBD1 (5 bases). V lost 0 bases to trimming and J lost 14 bases, with 17 bases between them. This CDR3 contains 15 residues. Germline V lookup: CDR1 WSHSY, CDR2 SAAADI. The CDR3 DNA is TGCGCCAGCAGTGAGTCAGGGGTAACTGGGGAGGCCCTCCACTTT. It codes for CASSESGVTGEALHF.

This clonotype occurred a few times. This beta chain slipped into a library made for alpha chains as a stray read, so its size is not meaningful. The chain carries TRBV29-1 and TRBJ2-5; D not certain. The CDR3 loop spans 11 amino acids. The germline V gene has CDR1 SQVTM and CDR2 ANQGSEA. Trimming pared 4 bases from V and 1 base from J, leaving 4 bases between. Here the CDR3 DNA reads TGCAGCGTTGGGCGCCAAGAGACCCAGTACTTC. As protein: CSVGRQETQYF.

To note about this clonotype: As an off-target read in a library built for alpha chains, this beta chain has a frequency of little significance. The rearrangement uses TRBV4-1 and TRBJ2-7; D gene ambiguous. The CDR3 length is 15 residues. Per the germline V gene, CDR1 is MGHRA and CDR2 is YSYEKL. The V gene lost 3 bases and the J gene lost 0 bases, with 12 bases spanning the gap. The CDR3 is CASSQATSRSYEQYF. CDR3 DNA sequence: TGCGCCAGCAGCCAGGCTACTTCCCGCTCCTACGAGCAGTACTTC.

Note on this clonotype: Since the library was made to target alpha chains, this beta chain is a stray read and its abundance is not meaningful. V usage is TRBV20-1 and J usage is TRBJ2-2, with 7 bases identical to TRBD1. The J segment lost 0 bases and the V segment lost 2 bases, leaving 9 bases of the junction unmatched. The germline V gene encodes CDR1 DFQATT and CDR2 SNEGSKA (reference sequence). The CDR3 loop spans 17 amino acids. The CDR3 nucleotides read TGCAGTGCTAGAATACCCGACAGGGCCGCGAACACCGGGGAGCTGTTTTTT. It codes for CSARIPDRAANTGELFF.

Comments on this clonotype: Being off target in a library aimed at alpha chains, this beta chain has a size of little meaning. The chain uses TRBV5-1 and TRBJ2-1; no definite D call. Germline loops: CDR1 SGHRS, CDR2 YFSETQ. V was cut by 4 bases and J by 7 bases, with 9 bases left in between. This CDR3 has 12 amino acids. The CDR3: CASSPDGNEQFF. In DNA form, the CDR3 reads TGCGCCAGCAGCCCGGACGGGAATGAGCAGTTCTTC.

This clonotype has more than one count but fewer than ten. This beta chain is a stray sequence in a library constructed for alpha chains; its clone size is not meaningful. The chain is built from TRBV6-1 and TRBJ2-2, with D perhaps TRBD1 (6 bases). The CDR3 is 13 residues long. The germline V and J ends were trimmed by 6 bases and 2 bases, with 7 bases remaining between them. Germline loops: CDR1 MNHNS, CDR2 SASEGT. CDR3 sequence (DNA): TGTGCCAGCAGGGACAGAAACACCGGGGAGCTGTTTTTT. This translates into CASRDRNTGELFF.

Comment on this clonotype: In a library made to pick up alpha chains, this beta chain is a stray read with a size that means little. This chain links TRBV7-8 with TRBJ2-3; TRBD1 is a possible D gene (5 bases). CDR1 SGHVS and CDR2 FQNEAQ come from the germline V gene. Trimming removed 0 bases from V and 8 bases from J, with 12 bases in between. CDR3 length equals 14 residues. CDR3 region: CASSLAVGRGTQYF. Written as DNA, the CDR3 is TGTGCCAGCAGCTTAGCAGTCGGAAGGGGTACGCAGTATTTT. Full variable domain (rest looked up from reference TRBV7-8 and TRBJ2-3): GAGVSQSPRYKVAKRGQDVALRCDPISGHVSLFWYQQALGQGPEFLTYFQNEAQLDKSGLPSDRFFAERPEGSVSTLKIQRTQQEDSAVYLCASSLAVGRGTQYFGPGTRLTVL.

This clonotype is medium-sized. Since it is a stray read in a library aimed at alpha chains, this beta chain has a size that is not meaningful. The chain links TRBV9 to TRBJ2-3; 8 bases fit TRBD2. Germline assignment: CDR1 SGDLS and CDR2 YYNGEE. The V gene end was trimmed by 7 bases and the J gene end by 6 bases; junction bases not matched to a gene: 7. The CDR3 length is 13 residues. CDR3 DNA: TGTGCCAGCGCCGGGGGGGACGCCGATACGCAGTATTTT. This codes for CASAGGDADTQYF.

This clonotype was found a few times. Since it is a stray read in a library aimed at alpha chains, this beta chain has a size that is not meaningful. This rearrangement joins TRBV7-2 to TRBJ2-5; 9 bases agree with TRBD2. Germline CDR1 reads SGHTA; CDR2 reads FQGNSA. V lost 1 base to trimming and J lost 4 bases; unmatched junction nucleotides: 4. The CDR3 length is 15 residues. The CDR3 protein is CASSLGPAGGETQYF. As DNA, the CDR3 is TGTGCCAGCAGCTTAGGGCCAGCGGGGGGAGAGACCCAGTACTTC.

Note on this clonotype: Since the library was made to target alpha chains, this beta chain is a stray read and its abundance is not meaningful. V is TRBV5-6 and J is TRBJ2-3, with no clear D. CDR1 is SGHDT and CDR2 is YYEEEE in the germline V gene. V was cut by 6 bases and J by 5 bases, with 7 bases left in between. This CDR3 has 11 residues. CDR3: CASTGGDTQYF. The DNA of the CDR3 is TGTGCCAGCACCGGCGGAGATACGCAGTATTTT.

Details on this clonotype: Since it is a stray read in a library aimed at alpha chains, this beta chain has a size that is not meaningful. V and J are TRBV11-3 and TRBJ2-5; D is ambiguous. There are 12 residues in the CDR3. CDR1 is SGHNT and CDR2 is YENEEA in the germline V gene. The V and J ends lost 2 bases and 4 bases respectively, with 5 bases between them. CDR3 sequence reads: CASSLPGETQYF. CDR3 nucleotides: TGTGCCAGCAGCTTACCCGGAGAGACCCAGTACTTC.

Regarding this clonotype: Because this beta chain is a stray read in a library intended to capture alpha chains, its abundance should not be given much weight. Written as DNA, the CDR3 is TGTGCCAGCAGTGAAGTGGGCGGTCAAGCCATTCAGTACTTC. Protein: CASSEVGGQAIQYF. The chain recombines TRBV6-1 with TRBJ2-4; no clear D gene. Trimming left V 1 base short and J 9 bases short, with 13 bases between. Germline values: CDR1 MNHNS, CDR2 SASEGT. The CDR3 covers 14 residues.

As to this clonotype: This beta chain turned up in a library designed for alpha chains; as an off-target read, its abundance says little. The chain uses TRBV2 and TRBJ2-1, with D unclear. Germline CDR1 SNHLY, CDR2 FYNNEI. V was shortened by 2 bases and J by 5 bases, with 13 bases between the two germline ends. This CDR3 has 15 amino acids. The CDR3 sequence is CASSEFMVENNEQFF. The CDR3 DNA reads TGTGCCAGCAGTGAATTTATGGTGGAGAACAATGAGCAGTTCTTC.

This clonotype was detected a few times. The library was prepared for alpha chains; this beta chain is a stray read, so its frequency means little. This chain's CDR3 is CASSQDQGTGGNEQFF. In DNA form, the CDR3 reads TGTGCCAGCAGCCAAGATCAGGGGACAGGGGGCAATGAGCAGTTCTTC. The chain links TRBV4-2 to TRBJ2-1; TRBD1 matches at 11 bases. V shed 0 bases and J 6 bases; nucleotides not matched to a gene: 4. Germline V gene data show CDR1 as LGHNA and CDR2 as YNFKEQ. This CDR3 has 16 residues.

This clonotype appeared a few times. Being off target in a library aimed at alpha chains, this beta chain has a size of little meaning. This chain links TRBV18 with TRBJ2-3; 9 bases match TRBD1. There are 15 residues in the CDR3. Per germline, CDR1 KGHSH and CDR2 LQKENI. Unmatched junction bases numbered 9, after V lost 9 bases and J lost 2 bases. The CDR3 protein is CASSRQGGTTDTQYF. Written as DNA, the CDR3 is TGTGCCAGTTCGAGACAGGGGGGAACCACAGATACGCAGTATTTT.

As regards this clonotype: Found in a library prepared for alpha chains, this beta chain is an off-target read, and its abundance has little meaning. The genes are TRBV20-1 and TRBJ2-3; D is ambiguous. CDR1 and CDR2 (germline): DFQATT, SNEGSKA (reference sequence). Trimming pared 6 bases from V and 1 base from J, leaving 14 bases between. This CDR3 region has 14 residues. The CDR3 region has the DNA TGCAGTGCCCCGGGCCCCGACGGCACAGATACGCAGTATTTT. It specifies CSAPGPDGTDTQYF.